This T cell receptor (beta chain) is from a study of control samples from healthy donors and cancer patients. The repertoire was sequenced with immunoSEQ multiplex PCR; TCRdb's copy has only in-frame clones and lacks some. The sample shows 95,000 to 130,000 clones, 85% to 95% of them seen only once. Trimming pared 4 bases from V and 6 bases from J, leaving 11 bases between. Germline CDR1 is MRHNA and CDR2 is SNTAGT. The length of the CDR3 is 13 residues. The sequenced sample consisted of blood. V is TRBV6-4 and J is TRBJ2-3; no clear D gene. The TCR originated in a man aged 25 to 40 in good health. The CDR3 region is CASSGQFGDTQYF. The DNA of the CDR3 is TGTGCCAGCAGTGGCCAGTTCGGGGATACGCAGTATTTT.